This TCR beta chain comes out of a study of cytomegalovirus exposure and HLA in healthy donors. Looking at the study overall: An earlier analysis identified more than 95 million unique TCR beta sequences in about 180 million T cells.

This clone appeared a few times. The CDR3 is 14 amino acids. V was pared by 4 bases and J by 4 bases, with 14 bases between. The germline V gene has CDR1 SQVTM and CDR2 ANQGSEA. It was with 60 Vbeta and 13 Jbeta primers that the PCR ran. TCRdb's copy holds only in-frame clones and misses some; the assay was immunoSEQ multiplex PCR. The table lists a few hundred thousand clones, 80% to 95% of them singletons, with 1.7% in the top ten. The genes are TRBV29-1 and TRBJ1-3; no firm D call. Material: PBMCs. The source is a girl aged 2 to 10 in good health and CMV-seronegative. CDR3 loop: CSVGSASTGNTIYF. The DNA of the CDR3 is TGCAGCGTTGGATCGGCTAGCACCGGAAACACCATATATTTT.